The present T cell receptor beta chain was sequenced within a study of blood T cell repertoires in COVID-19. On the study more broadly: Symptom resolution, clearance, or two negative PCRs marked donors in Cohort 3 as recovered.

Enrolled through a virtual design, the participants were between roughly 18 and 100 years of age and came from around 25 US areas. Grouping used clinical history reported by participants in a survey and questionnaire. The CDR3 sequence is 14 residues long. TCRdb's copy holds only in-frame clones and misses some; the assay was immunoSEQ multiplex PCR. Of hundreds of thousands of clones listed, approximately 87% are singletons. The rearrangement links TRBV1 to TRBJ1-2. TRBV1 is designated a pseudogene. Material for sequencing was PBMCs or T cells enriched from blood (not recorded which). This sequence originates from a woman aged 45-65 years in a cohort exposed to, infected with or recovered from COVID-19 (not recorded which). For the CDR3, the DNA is TGCACCAGCAGCCACAGACCCGCGGGTACTGGCTACACCTTC. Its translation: CTSSHRPAGTGYTF.